The 25 T cell receptor beta chains reported below all come from one sample, sequenced in a study of T-cell memory formation after mild COVID-19. TCRdb analysed the 5' RACE reads with MiXCR anew, one entry per CDR3 protein. The data hold about 210,000 distinct CDR3 sequences, with around 25% observed a single time. Sequencing was performed on PBMCs or a T cell subset sorted from them (not recorded which). The receptors shown here come from an adult woman who had mild COVID-19 (a few samples of this study predate the infection). Cell type and time point are not known.

With respect to this clonotype: A junction boundary mismatches the germline segment, possibly from a read error. CDR3 sequence reads: CASRLSGANVLTF. The CDR3, as DNA: TGCGCCAGCCGCTTGTCTGGGGCCAACGTCCTGACTTTC. J is TRBJ2-6 and V is TRBV5-1; D gene uncertain. Germline values: CDR1 SGHRS, CDR2 YFSETQ. The CDR3 length is 13 residues.

V gene TRBV7-3 combines with J gene TRBJ2-7, with D possibly TRBD1 on 5 matching bases. The CDR3 contains 15 residues. V was pared by 4 bases and J by 3 bases, with 16 bases between. The germline V gene has CDR1 SGHTA and CDR2 FQGTGA. The CDR3 DNA follows: TGTGCCAGCAGCTCCTACCTGGGGCCACGCTACGAGCAGTACTTC. Protein sequence: CASSSYLGPRYEQYF.

This clonotype was seen a handful of times. The rearrangement joins TRBV4-1 to TRBJ2-3; unclear D gene. This CDR3 is built from 16 residues. CDR1 and CDR2 from the germline V gene are MGHRA and YSYEKL. The V end lost 0 bases, the J end lost 2 bases, and 12 bases lay between the germline ends. This chain's CDR3 is CASSQDPKLHTDTQYF. As DNA, the CDR3 is TGCGCCAGCAGCCAAGATCCCAAATTACACACAGATACGCAGTATTTT.

This sequence joins TRBV10-3 and TRBJ2-2; D perhaps matches TRBD1 (5 bases). The CDR3 length is 20 residues. Trimming took 0 bases from V and 0 from J, leaving 20 bases between them. From germline, CDR1 is ENHRY and CDR2 SYGVKD. This chain's CDR3 is CAISESRQSRSRANTGELFF. The CDR3 DNA follows: TGTGCCATCAGTGAGTCTAGACAGTCCCGTTCCAGAGCGAACACCGGGGAGCTGTTTTTT.

This clonotype came up a few times. The rearrangement uses TRBV7-6 and TRBJ2-3, with 10 positions matching TRBD2. Trimming cost V 6 bases and J 4 bases; bases outside gene matches: 16. This CDR3 is built from 18 residues. Looked up from germline, CDR1 is SGHVS and CDR2 is FNYEAQ. The CDR3, as DNA: TGTGCCAGCAGTCCGTCGACCATAGCGGGAGGTCAAGCAGATACGCAGTATTTT. It encodes CASSPSTIAGGQADTQYF. The variable domain in full, completed from reference TRBV7-6 and TRBJ2-3, reads GAGVSQSPRYKVTKRGQDVALRCDPISGHVSLYWYRQALGQGPEFLTYFNYEAQQDKSGLPNDRFSAERPEGSISTLTIQRTEQRDSAMYRCASSPSTIAGGQADTQYFGPGTRLTVL.

In this sample, this clonotype turned up a few times. This sequence joins TRBV20-1 and TRBJ2-3; the D is unclear. The CDR3 length is 13 residues. Trimming left V 1 base short and J 2 bases short, with 7 bases between. Germline assignment: CDR1 DFQATT and CDR2 SNEGSKA (reference sequence). CDR3 sequence: CSARVDLTDTQYF. The CDR3 DNA reads TGCAGTGCTAGAGTTGACCTCACAGATACGCAGTATTTT.

The chain joins TRBV5-4 to TRBJ2-7; maybe TRBD1 (6 bases). Germline CDR1 SGHNT, CDR2 YYREEE (reference sequence). The CDR3 sequence is 11 residues long. V was cut by 0 bases and J by 11 bases, with 9 bases left in between. The CDR3 reads CASSLDRVEYF. In nucleotides, the CDR3 is TGTGCCAGCAGCTTGGACAGGGTAGAGTACTTC.

This clonotype was seen a few times. This rearrangement joins TRBV5-1 to TRBJ2-7; maybe TRBD1 (6 bases). Trimming shortened V by 3 bases and J by 7 bases, and 17 bases separated the two germline ends. CDR3 length equals 14 residues. Germline V gene lookup returns CDR1 SGHRS and CDR2 YFSETQ. CDR3: CASSSRDTVGEQYF. CDR3 DNA sequence: TGCGCCAGCAGCTCCCGGGACACTGTAGGGGAGCAGTACTTC.

The chain links TRBV12-3 or TRBV12-4 to TRBJ1-2; D remains unclear. Trimming stripped 3 bases from V and 0 bases from J, with 8 bases between. This CDR3 has 14 amino acids. The CDR3 nucleotides are TGTGCCAGCAGTTTCTACGGAGCTAACTATGGCTACACCTTC. This encodes CASSFYGANYGYTF.

This clonotype came up a few times. The V gene is TRBV6-5, the J gene TRBJ2-3; the match to TRBD2 covers 10 bases. Germline V lookup: CDR1 MNHEY, CDR2 SVGAGI. The CDR3 has 15 residues. The junction had 5 bases not matched to a gene; V was cut back by 6 bases and J by 2 bases. CDR3 loop: CASRLAGHLTDTQYF. In nucleotides, the CDR3 is TGTGCCAGCAGACTAGCGGGACATCTCACAGATACGCAGTATTTT.

The table lists this clonotype with a few counts. The genes are TRBV5-1 and TRBJ2-3; no clear D. The germline V gene has CDR1 SGHRS and CDR2 YFSETQ. The CDR3 spans 14 residues. V was clipped by 0 bases and J by 0 bases, with 5 bases between them. DNA for the CDR3: TGCGCCAGCAGCTTGGTAGAAAGCACAGATACGCAGTATTTT. Its translation: CASSLVESTDTQYF.

The chain recombines TRBV7-9 with TRBJ1-1, with no clear D. Per germline, CDR1 SEHNR and CDR2 FQNEAQ (reference sequence). Trimming pared 7 bases from V and 6 bases from J, leaving 9 bases between. This CDR3 has 11 residues. CDR3 DNA: TGTGCCAGCACCGGGGTCCCTGAAGCTTTCTTT. Protein sequence: CASTGVPEAFF.

The table lists this clonotype with a few counts. The chain carries TRBV7-8 and TRBJ2-7, with TRBD2 identical over 10 bases. The CDR3 consists of 15 residues. Germline CDR1 SGHVS, CDR2 FQNEAQ. V lost 7 bases, J lost 3 bases, and 9 bases stayed unmatched. CDR3 sequence (DNA): TGTGCCAGCACCATAGCGGGGGGTCCTTACTACGAGCAGTACTTC. This sequence encodes CASTIAGGPYYEQYF.

The CDR3 sequence is CASSLPGKETQYF. CDR3 DNA sequence: TGTGCCAGCAGCTTACCGGGCAAGGAGACCCAGTACTTC. The chain links TRBV7-6 to TRBJ2-5; no firm D call. Germline CDR1 reads SGHVS; CDR2 reads FNYEAQ. The CDR3 is made up of 13 amino acids. The V and J ends lost 2 bases and 5 bases respectively, with 9 bases between them.

V and J are TRBV10-2 and TRBJ2-2; perhaps TRBD2 as D (6 bases). The V and J ends lost 7 bases and 4 bases respectively, with 13 bases between them. The germline V gene has CDR1 WSHSY and CDR2 SAAADI. The CDR3 covers 14 residues. Here the CDR3 reads CASIQAGGTGELFF. CDR3 DNA sequence: TGCGCCAGCATTCAAGCCGGGGGCACCGGGGAGCTGTTTTTT.

This clonotype has just a few counts. CDR3 amino acids: CASSYAQRTGPSTYNEQFF. Written as DNA, the CDR3 is TGTGCCAGCAGCTATGCCCAGCGGACAGGCCCCTCAACCTACAATGAGCAGTTCTTC. The V and J genes are TRBV6-2 or TRBV6-3 and TRBJ2-1, with 7 bases matching TRBD1. CDR3 size: 19 residues. CDR1 is MNHEY, CDR2 SVGEGT, per germline. The V gene end was trimmed by 6 bases and the J gene end by 2 bases; junction bases not matched to a gene: 19.

The table lists this clonotype with a few counts. This chain uses TRBV18 with TRBJ2-1, with TRBD1 matching over 8 bases. The CDR3 extends over 18 amino acids. V shed 4 bases and J 7 bases; nucleotides not matched to a gene: 18. Germline V gene lookup returns CDR1 KGHSH and CDR2 LQKENI. The CDR3 reads CASSLNPRTGLLVNEQFF. The DNA of the CDR3 is TGTGCCAGCTCACTTAACCCCCGGACAGGGCTTCTGGTGAATGAGCAGTTCTTC.

The V and J genes are TRBV27 and TRBJ2-7; D ambiguous. Per the germline V gene, CDR1 is MNHEY and CDR2 is SMNVEV (reference sequence). The CDR3 has 11 amino acids. V was clipped by 7 bases and J by 6 bases, with 10 bases between them. Here the CDR3 reads CASTGPGEQYF. In DNA, the CDR3 is TGTGCCAGCACCGGTCCGGGCGAGCAGTACTTC.

In nucleotides, the CDR3 is TGTGCCAGCAGGACCCGACAGGGGCAAACCTACGAGCAGTACTTC. Translating it yields CASRTRQGQTYEQYF. This chain connects TRBV28 to TRBJ2-7; TRBD1 matches 8 bases. The trim removed 6 bases at V and 2 bases at J, leaving 9 bases unmatched. The germline gives CDR1 MDHEN, CDR2 SYDVKM. The CDR3 is made up of 15 amino acids.

The gene calls are TRBV5-1 and TRBJ2-1; D may match TRBD1 or TRBD2 (5 bases each). V dropped 0 bases and J dropped 9 bases, with 10 bases sitting between them. Germline V gene sequence: CDR1 SGHRS, CDR2 YFSETQ. This CDR3 comprises 13 residues. The CDR3 sequence: CASSLVVRGEQFF. The CDR3 DNA sequence: TGCGCCAGCAGCTTGGTTGTGAGGGGTGAGCAGTTCTTC.

The chain uses TRBV5-1 and TRBJ2-3, with TRBD1 identical over 9 bases. The CDR3 has 16 amino acids. With 4 bases clipped from V and 1 base from J, the junction kept 7 bases outside the gene matches. Germline V gives CDR1 SGHRS, CDR2 YFSETQ. The CDR3 here is CASSVRTGAGTDTQYF. The CDR3 DNA reads TGCGCCAGCAGCGTAAGGACAGGGGCCGGCACAGATACGCAGTATTTT.

There are a few counts of this clonotype. The chain links TRBV27 to TRBJ2-1; D is unresolved. The CDR3 runs to 13 residues. The V gene lost 6 bases and the J gene lost 8 bases, with 14 bases spanning the gap. Germline V lookup: CDR1 MNHEY, CDR2 SMNVEV (reference sequence). The CDR3, as DNA: TGTGCCAGCAGCCCCCTAGGGTCTGATGAGCAGTTCTTC. Encoded protein: CASSPLGSDEQFF.

This clonotype has just a few counts. V is TRBV13 and J is TRBJ2-7; perhaps TRBD2 as D (6 bases). Trimming removed 5 bases from V and 2 bases from J, with 19 bases in between. The CDR3 is 16 amino acids. Germline V CDR1 and CDR2: PRHDT, FYEKMQ (reference sequence). The DNA of the CDR3 is TGTGCCAGCAGCCCAAACCCCGGGAGAAGCACCTACGAGCAGTACTTC. Translating it yields CASSPNPGRSTYEQYF.

This clonotype appeared a few times. This rearrangement joins TRBV12-3 or TRBV12-4 to TRBJ2-7; possibly TRBD1 for D (6 bases). Trimming took off 4 bases at V and 0 bases at J, with 10 bases between the two ends. The CDR3 runs to 14 residues. CDR3 region: CASSSLDSSYEQYF. CDR3 DNA: TGTGCCAGCAGTTCCCTGGACAGCTCCTACGAGCAGTACTTC.

The gene calls are TRBV5-6 and TRBJ1-3, with D uncertain. CDR3 length: 16 residues. V dropped 0 bases and J dropped 4 bases, with 14 bases sitting between them. Germline V lookup: CDR1 SGHDT, CDR2 YYEEEE. The DNA of the CDR3 is TGTGCCAGCAGCTTGGACGCGTTGGTGCGGGGAAACACCATATATTTT. Protein product: CASSLDALVRGNTIYF.